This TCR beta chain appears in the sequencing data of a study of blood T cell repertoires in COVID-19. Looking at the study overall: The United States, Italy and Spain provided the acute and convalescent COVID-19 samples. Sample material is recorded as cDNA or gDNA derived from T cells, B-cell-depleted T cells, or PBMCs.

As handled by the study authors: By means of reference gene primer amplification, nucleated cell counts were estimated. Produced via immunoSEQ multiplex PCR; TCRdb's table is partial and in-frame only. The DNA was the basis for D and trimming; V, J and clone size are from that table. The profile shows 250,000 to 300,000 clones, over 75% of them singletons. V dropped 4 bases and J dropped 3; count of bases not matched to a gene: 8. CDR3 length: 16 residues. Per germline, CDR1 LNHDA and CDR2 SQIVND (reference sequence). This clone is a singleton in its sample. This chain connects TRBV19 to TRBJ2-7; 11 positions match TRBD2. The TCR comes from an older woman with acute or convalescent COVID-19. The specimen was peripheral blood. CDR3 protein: CASSKAGTSGDYEQYF. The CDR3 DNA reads TGTGCCAGTAGTAAAGCCGGGACTAGCGGTGACTACGAGCAGTACTTC. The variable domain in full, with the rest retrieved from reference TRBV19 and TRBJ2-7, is DGGITQSPKYLFRKEGQNVTLSCEQNLNHDAMYWYRQDPGQGLRLIYYSQIVNDFQKGDIAEGYSVSREKKESFPLTVTSAQKNPTAFYLCASSKAGTSGDYEQYFGPGTRLTVT.